These T cell receptor beta chains were read from a single sample in a study of T cell responses to AZD1222 COVID-19 vaccine. Clones were sequenced by immunoSEQ multiplex PCR, and TCRdb holds only the in-frame ones, with some missing. There are around 140,000 clones in the sample; approximately 89% occur only once, and roughly 1.7% lies in the top ten. The sample in question was peripheral blood, obtained 28 days after the second AZD1222 dose. These receptors were obtained from an adult who received the AZD1222 COVID-19 vaccine. Both conserved end residues are part of each CDR3. Each record gives: V gene, clone size, J gene, D gene, CDR3 protein, CDR3 DNA. A D gene is named only where the DNA matches it firmly. A row's size may be missing; if present it is once, few, many or a size class.

v_gene: TRBV3-1/TRBV3-2
abundance: few
j_gene: TRBJ2-1
d_gene: TRBD2
CDR3aa: CASSPRTSGPRNEQFF
CDR3nt: TGTGCCAGCAGCCCCCGGACTAGCGGGCCTCGCAATGAGCAGTTCTTC

v_gene: TRBV5-5
abundance: -
j_gene: TRBJ1-5
d_gene: -
CDR3aa: CASSFQGSQNNQPQHF
CDR3nt: TGTGCCAGCAGCTTTCAGGGCTCGCAGAACAATCAGCCCCAGCATTTT

v_gene: TRBV30
abundance: -
j_gene: TRBJ1-5
d_gene: -
CDR3aa: CAWSVRGNEGPQHF
CDR3nt: TGTGCCTGGAGTGTACGAGGGAATGAGGGGCCCCAGCATTTT

v_gene: TRBV4-3
abundance: -
j_gene: TRBJ2-7
d_gene: -
CDR3aa: CASSSPDGTALRDWPYEQYF
CDR3nt: TGCGCCAGCAGCTCGCCGGACGGGACAGCCCTCCGGGACTGGCCTTACGAGCAGTACTTC

v_gene: TRBV28
abundance: -
j_gene: TRBJ2-7
d_gene: -
CDR3aa: CASTTYQGGVYEQYF
CDR3nt: TGTGCCAGCACCACCTATCAGGGCGGAGTCTACGAGCAGTACTTC

v_gene: TRBV10-1
abundance: -
j_gene: TRBJ2-6
d_gene: -
CDR3aa: CASSGGSGNSGANVLTF
CDR3nt: TGCGCCAGCAGTGGCGGTAGCGGAAACTCTGGGGCCAACGTCCTGACTTTC

v_gene: TRBV7-2
abundance: -
j_gene: TRBJ2-2
d_gene: -
CDR3aa: CASSLGPYTGELFF
CDR3nt: TGTGCCAGCAGCTTGGGACCGTACACCGGGGAGCTGTTTTTT

v_gene: TRBV6-5
abundance: -
j_gene: TRBJ2-1
d_gene: -
CDR3aa: CASRGSGYNEQFF
CDR3nt: TGTGCCAGCAGGGGTAGCGGTTACAATGAGCAGTTCTTC

v_gene: TRBV6-5
abundance: -
j_gene: TRBJ1-2
d_gene: -
CDR3aa: CASFSGTNYGYTF
CDR3nt: TGTGCCAGTTTCTCCGGGACTAACTATGGCTACACCTTC

v_gene: TRBV29-1
abundance: once
j_gene: TRBJ1-4
d_gene: -
CDR3aa: CSVGVWTDTNEKLFF
CDR3nt: TGCAGCGTTGGGGTATGGACCGATACTAATGAAAAACTGTTTTTT

v_gene: TRBV19
abundance: -
j_gene: TRBJ2-1
d_gene: TRBD2
CDR3aa: CASRLAGKYKNEQFF
CDR3nt: TGTGCCAGCCGACTAGCGGGAAAATATAAGAATGAGCAGTTCTTC

v_gene: TRBV20-1
abundance: -
j_gene: TRBJ1-2
d_gene: -
CDR3aa: CSASSGRGGGYTF
CDR3nt: TGCAGTGCTAGTTCAGGGCGAGGGGGTGGCTACACCTTC

v_gene: TRBV5-1
abundance: -
j_gene: TRBJ2-5
d_gene: TRBD2
CDR3aa: CASSWTSGKETQYF
CDR3nt: TGCGCCAGCAGCTGGACTAGCGGGAAAGAGACCCAGTACTTC

v_gene: TRBV4-2
abundance: -
j_gene: TRBJ2-7
d_gene: TRBD2
CDR3aa: CASSVTSGSYEQYF
CDR3nt: TGTGCCAGCAGCGTAACTAGCGGATCCTACGAGCAGTACTTC

v_gene: TRBV12-3/TRBV12-4
abundance: -
j_gene: TRBJ1-4
d_gene: -
CDR3aa: CASRDSLLEKLFF
CDR3nt: TGTGCCAGCAGAGACAGCCTCCTTGAAAAACTGTTTTTT

v_gene: TRBV18
abundance: -
j_gene: TRBJ1-1
d_gene: -
CDR3aa: CASSPMAENTEAFF
CDR3nt: TGTGCCAGCTCACCAATGGCCGAGAACACTGAAGCTTTCTTT

v_gene: TRBV30
abundance: -
j_gene: TRBJ1-2
d_gene: TRBD1
CDR3aa: CAWSVDRDYGYTF
CDR3nt: TGTGCCTGGAGTGTGGACAGGGACTATGGCTACACCTTC

v_gene: TRBV2
abundance: -
j_gene: TRBJ1-1
d_gene: -
CDR3aa: CASSAMGGKQAFF
CDR3nt: TGTGCCAGCAGCGCTATGGGGGGAAAACAAGCTTTCTTT

v_gene: TRBV28
abundance: -
j_gene: TRBJ1-6
d_gene: -
CDR3aa: CASNTQEYYNSPLHF
CDR3nt: TGTGCCAGCAACACCCAGGAGTACTATAATTCACCCCTCCACTTT

v_gene: TRBV6-5
abundance: -
j_gene: TRBJ2-1
d_gene: TRBD1
CDR3aa: CASTRQGGSYNEQFF
CDR3nt: TGTGCCAGCACTAGACAGGGCGGATCCTACAATGAGCAGTTCTTC

v_gene: TRBV29-1
abundance: -
j_gene: TRBJ2-1
d_gene: TRBD2
CDR3aa: CSVANGGIPMSYNEQFF
CDR3nt: TGCAGCGTTGCAAACGGGGGGATCCCGATGTCTTACAATGAGCAGTTCTTC

v_gene: TRBV7-9
abundance: -
j_gene: TRBJ2-6
d_gene: -
CDR3aa: CASSLLVAVSVSGANVLTF
CDR3nt: TGTGCCAGCAGCTTATTGGTCGCTGTATCCGTCTCTGGGGCCAACGTCCTGACTTTC

v_gene: TRBV4-1
abundance: -
j_gene: TRBJ1-2
d_gene: -
CDR3aa: CASSQIQGANYGYTF
CDR3nt: TGCGCCAGCAGCCAAATACAGGGAGCTAACTATGGCTACACCTTC

v_gene: TRBV15
abundance: -
j_gene: TRBJ2-7
d_gene: -
CDR3aa: CATSRGGQAYEQYF
CDR3nt: TGTGCCACCAGCAGAGGGGGGCAGGCCTACGAGCAGTACTTC

v_gene: TRBV5-4
abundance: once
j_gene: TRBJ2-1
d_gene: -
CDR3aa: CASSTRNEQFF
CDR3nt: TGTGCCAGCAGCACAAGGAATGAGCAGTTCTTC

v_gene: TRBV19
abundance: -
j_gene: TRBJ1-4
d_gene: -
CDR3aa: CASSKGHSNEKLFF
CDR3nt: TGTGCCAGTAGTAAGGGACACTCTAATGAAAAACTGTTTTTT

v_gene: TRBV27
abundance: -
j_gene: TRBJ1-2
d_gene: -
CDR3aa: CASSLSAGRPGYTF
CDR3nt: TGTGCCAGCAGTTTATCGGCGGGTCGCCCTGGCTACACCTTC

v_gene: TRBV9
abundance: once
j_gene: TRBJ2-5
d_gene: TRBD2
CDR3aa: CASSEGLADNQETQYF
CDR3nt: TGTGCCAGCAGCGAGGGACTAGCGGATAATCAAGAGACCCAGTACTTC

v_gene: TRBV4-3
abundance: -
j_gene: TRBJ2-5
d_gene: -
CDR3aa: CASSRGGTGQETQYF
CDR3nt: TGCGCCAGCAGCCGCGGGGGGACAGGGCAAGAGACCCAGTACTTC

v_gene: TRBV27
abundance: -
j_gene: TRBJ1-5
d_gene: TRBD1
CDR3aa: CASSLSPGQGRQPQHF
CDR3nt: TGTGCCAGCAGTTTATCGCCCGGACAGGGACGTCAGCCCCAGCATTTT

v_gene: TRBV12-5
abundance: -
j_gene: TRBJ2-1
d_gene: -
CDR3aa: CASGLGGVRNEQFF
CDR3nt: TGTGCTAGTGGTTTGGGGGGGGTTAGGAATGAGCAGTTCTTC

v_gene: TRBV9
abundance: -
j_gene: TRBJ2-7
d_gene: TRBD1
CDR3aa: CASSPGGEQYF
CDR3nt: TGTGCCAGCAGCCCAGGGGGAGAGCAGTACTTC

v_gene: TRBV11-2
abundance: few
j_gene: TRBJ1-1
d_gene: -
CDR3aa: CASSLDTVVRTEAFF
CDR3nt: TGTGCCAGCAGCTTGGATACGGTGGTTCGGACTGAAGCTTTCTTT

v_gene: TRBV11-3
abundance: -
j_gene: TRBJ2-1
d_gene: TRBD2
CDR3aa: CASSALAGGDDEQFF
CDR3nt: TGTGCCAGCAGCGCACTAGCGGGAGGTGACGATGAGCAGTTCTTC

v_gene: TRBV5-4
abundance: -
j_gene: TRBJ2-1
d_gene: -
CDR3aa: CASSSPAGPYNEQFF
CDR3nt: TGTGCCAGCAGCTCCCCAGCGGGCCCCTACAATGAGCAGTTCTTC

v_gene: TRBV9
abundance: -
j_gene: TRBJ2-2
d_gene: -
CDR3aa: CASSAPSGELFF
CDR3nt: TGTGCCAGCAGCGCCCCGTCCGGGGAGCTGTTTTTT

v_gene: TRBV20-1
abundance: -
j_gene: TRBJ2-1
d_gene: -
CDR3aa: CSARVINEQFF
CDR3nt: TGCAGTGCTAGAGTTATCAATGAGCAGTTCTTC

v_gene: TRBV15
abundance: -
j_gene: TRBJ1-5
d_gene: TRBD1
CDR3aa: CATSTRTGPSNQPQHF
CDR3nt: TGTGCCACCAGCACGCGGACAGGGCCTAGCAATCAGCCCCAGCATTTT

v_gene: TRBV11-2
abundance: -
j_gene: TRBJ1-1
d_gene: -
CDR3aa: CASSLFRDGEAFF
CDR3nt: TGTGCCAGCAGCTTGTTCAGGGATGGTGAAGCTTTCTTT

v_gene: TRBV7-6
abundance: -
j_gene: TRBJ1-4
d_gene: TRBD1
CDR3aa: CASSSRTGGNEKLFF
CDR3nt: TGTGCCAGCAGCTCGAGGACAGGGGGAAATGAAAAACTGTTTTTT

v_gene: TRBV7-2
abundance: -
j_gene: TRBJ2-7
d_gene: -
CDR3aa: CASSSPTFSGNEQYF
CDR3nt: TGTGCCAGCAGCTCGCCCACTTTCTCGGGCAACGAGCAGTACTTC